The 17 T cell receptor beta chains below come from one sample, sequenced in a study of early T cells in non-severe SARS-CoV-2 infection. TCRdb analysed the 5' RACE reads with MiXCR anew, one entry per CDR3 protein. The repertoire includes about 80,000 distinct CDR3 sequences, approximately 5% of them detected once, and approximately 7% sits in the top ten. Sequences were derived from whole blood, sampled at baseline. These receptors were taken from an adult who was a healthcare worker with PCR-confirmed SARS-CoV-2 infection or an uninfected control (not recorded which).

CDR3 in DNA: TGTGCCAGCAGTTATAGCGGGACTCGACCAGATACGCAGTATTTT. Protein product: CASSYSGTRPDTQYF. The rearrangement uses TRBV2 and TRBJ2-3; 8 nucleotides agree with TRBD2. The CDR3 runs 15 residues. Germline loops: CDR1 SNHLY, CDR2 FYNNEI. V lost 5 bases to trimming and J lost 4 bases; unmatched junction nucleotides: 8.

The genes are TRBV11-3 and TRBJ2-1; 7 nucleotides agree with TRBD1. CDR3 length equals 14 residues. The germline V gene has CDR1 SGHNT and CDR2 YENEEA. The V segment lost 5 bases and the J segment 5 bases; nucleotides outside the gene matches: 6. The CDR3 region has the DNA TGTGCCAGCAGCCGCCGGACAGGTAACAATGAGCAGTTCTTC. Translating it yields CASSRRTGNNEQFF.

This clonotype was found many times. This CDR3 reads CASSSGLSGDEQYF. The CDR3 bases are TGTGCCAGCAGCTCGGGACTTTCCGGCGACGAGCAGTACTTC. This chain connects TRBV11-3 to TRBJ2-7; a weak D match, TRBD2 (6 bases). CDR1 is SGHNT and CDR2 is YENEEA in the germline V gene. V lost 4 bases to trimming and J lost 5 bases, with 15 bases between them. The CDR3 contains 14 residues.

This clonotype appeared many times. V is TRBV15 and J is TRBJ1-4; D remains ambiguous. V dropped 1 base and J dropped 0 bases, with 9 bases sitting between them. Germline CDR1 is LNHNV and CDR2 is YYDKDF (reference sequence). This CDR3 contains 16 residues. The CDR3 spells CATSRVVGATNEKLFF. The CDR3, as DNA: TGTGCCACCAGCAGAGTTGTGGGAGCAACTAATGAAAAACTGTTTTTT.

This clonotype is a singleton in its sample. The V gene is TRBV7-9, the J gene TRBJ2-1; TRBD2 agrees at 8 bases. The CDR3 is made up of 15 amino acids. V lost 5 bases and J lost 8; bases outside the gene matches: 11. CDR1 and CDR2 from the germline V gene are SEHNR and FQNEAQ (reference sequence). The CDR3 sequence is CASSAGRTSRDEQFF. In DNA form, the CDR3 reads TGTGCCAGCAGCGCGGGTCGGACTAGCCGGGATGAGCAGTTCTTC.

The V and J genes are TRBV4-1 and TRBJ1-1, with D uncertain. Looked up from germline, CDR1 is MGHRA and CDR2 is YSYEKL. Trimming stripped 0 bases from V and 2 bases from J, with 7 bases between. CDR3 length: 14 amino acids. The CDR3 DNA reads TGCGCCAGCAGCCAAGATCCCGGTAACACTGAAGCTTTCTTT. This codes for CASSQDPGNTEAFF.

The sample holds many counts of this clonotype. The chain joins TRBV18 to TRBJ2-5; D is unresolved. Germline-derived CDR1 and CDR2 are KGHSH and LQKENI. Deletions cut 6 bases from V and 2 bases from J, with 13 bases between. This CDR3 has 14 residues. CDR3 sequence (DNA): TGTGCCAGCTCCCCCGGCTTCAGACAAGAGACCCAGTACTTC. It yields the protein CASSPGFRQETQYF. The whole variable domain, filled in from reference TRBV18 and TRBJ2-5, reads NAGVMQNPRHLVRRRGQEARLRCSPMKGHSHVYWYRQLPEEGLKFMVYLQKENIIDESGMPKERFSAEFPKEGPSILRIQQVVRGDSAAYFCASSPGFRQETQYFGPGTRLLVL.

This clonotype appeared many times. The chain couples TRBV19 to TRBJ1-4; weak D call: TRBD1 (5 bases). The CDR3 is made up of 15 amino acids. Germline lookup yields CDR1 LNHDA and CDR2 SQIVND (reference sequence). V lost 1 base to trimming and J lost 5 bases, with 11 bases between them. The CDR3 region has the DNA TGTGCCAGTAGTATAGCCCGGGGCAGAAATGAAAAACTGTTTTTT. Translated, it gives CASSIARGRNEKLFF. Combining the CDR3 with reference TRBV19 and TRBJ1-4 gives the whole variable domain DGGITQSPKYLFRKEGQNVTLSCEQNLNHDAMYWYRQDPGQGLRLIYYSQIVNDFQKGDIAEGYSVSREKKESFPLTVTSAQKNPTAFYLCASSIARGRNEKLFFGSGTQLSVL.

This clonotype was counted many times. The V and J genes are TRBV6-5 and TRBJ1-1; D unresolved. V dropped 6 bases and J dropped 6 bases, with 17 bases sitting between them. The V gene's germline CDR1 is MNHEY and CDR2 SVGAGI. The CDR3 loop spans 14 amino acids. Here the CDR3 reads CASSLRAGSAEAFF. The CDR3 region has the DNA TGTGCCAGCAGCCTGAGGGCTGGTAGCGCTGAAGCTTTCTTT.

This clonotype was detected ten times or more. The V call is TRBV7-6, the J call TRBJ1-1; D uncertain. The CDR3 loop spans 15 amino acids. Germline V CDR1 and CDR2: SGHVS, FNYEAQ. V lost 5 bases, J lost 1 base, and 14 bases lay in between. The CDR3 loop reads CASSLRAVSNTEAFF. In nucleotides, the CDR3 is TGTGCCAGCAGCCTCCGGGCAGTCTCGAACACTGAAGCTTTCTTT.

This clonotype was detected only a few times. A junction boundary mismatches the germline segment, possibly from a read error. The rearrangement links TRBV11-2 to TRBJ2-5; D not resolved. Germline V gene sequence: CDR1 SGHAT, CDR2 FQNNGV. The CDR3 covers 11 residues. The CDR3 here is CASSYGPMARF. CDR3 nucleotide sequence: TGTGCCAGCAGCTACGGGCCAATGGCACGCTTC. Using reference TRBV11-2 and TRBJ2-5 for the parts outside the CDR3, the full variable domain is EAGVAQSPRYKIIEKRQSVAFWCNPISGHATLYWYQQILGQGPKLLIQFQNNGVVDDSQLPKDRFSAERLKGVDSTLKIQPAKLEDSAVYLCASSYGPMARFGPGTRLLVL.

The chain joins TRBV2 to TRBJ1-5, with TRBD1 matching 7 bases. The germline gives CDR1 SNHLY, CDR2 FYNNEI. This CDR3 has 13 amino acids. Trimming at V came to 5 bases and at J to 5 bases, leaving 3 bases not matched to a gene. The CDR3 protein is CASSLGGHQPQHF. The CDR3 region has the DNA TGTGCCAGCAGTCTAGGGGGCCATCAGCCCCAGCATTTT. The complete variable domain, with remaining parts taken from reference TRBV2 and TRBJ1-5, reads EPEVTQTPSHQVTQMGQEVILRCVPISNHLYFYWYRQILGQKVEFLVSFYNNEISEKSEIFDDQFSVERPDGSNFTLKIRSTKLEDSAMYFCASSLGGHQPQHFGDGTRLSIL.

This clonotype was seen more than once but under ten times. This chain links TRBV2 with TRBJ2-1; possibly TRBD1 or TRBD2 for D (5 bases each). CDR1 is SNHLY, CDR2 FYNNEI, per germline. This CDR3 spans 16 amino acids. Trimming stripped 0 bases from V and 9 bases from J, with 18 bases between. CDR3 nucleotides: TGTGCCAGCAGTGAAGCGTATGAGGGGTCTTATGGTGAGCAGTTCTTC. Translation: CASSEAYEGSYGEQFF.

This clonotype has ten or more counts. V is TRBV23-1 and J is TRBJ2-1; D remains unclear. TRBV23-1 qualifies as an ORF whose function is uncertain. Between the trimmed V and J ends, which lost 7 bases and 0 bases, there was a span of 16 bases. This CDR3 is 16 amino acids long. In nucleotides, the CDR3 is TGCGCCAGCACCGACCCGGGCGGAGACTCCTACAATGAGCAGTTCTTC. This gives the protein CASTDPGGDSYNEQFF.

This clonotype occurred many times. The V and J genes are TRBV27 and TRBJ2-7, with 15 positions matching TRBD2. The CDR3 has 16 residues. Germline loops: CDR1 MNHEY, CDR2 SMNVEV (reference sequence). Trimming at V came to 6 bases and at J to 5 bases, leaving 8 bases not matched to a gene. CDR3 sequence reads: CASRIVGTSGRHEQYF. For the CDR3, the DNA is TGTGCCAGCAGGATAGTCGGGACTAGCGGGAGGCACGAGCAGTACTTC.

The rearrangement joins TRBV5-1 to TRBJ2-4; 7 nucleotides agree with TRBD2. The CDR3 length is 15 residues. With V trimmed by 2 bases and J by 3 bases, 5 bases remained unmatched. Germline lookup yields CDR1 SGHRS and CDR2 YFSETQ. The CDR3 sequence: CASSLSGTNKNIQYF. The CDR3 DNA sequence: TGCGCCAGCAGCTTATCCGGGACTAACAAAAACATTCAGTACTTC.

This clonotype was detected ten times or more. The genes are TRBV19 and TRBJ1-1; D is perhaps TRBD1 (6 bases). The CDR3 length is 16 residues. In germline, CDR1 is LNHDA, CDR2 SQIVND (reference sequence). Trimming cost V 3 bases and J 1 base, with 15 bases left between them. The CDR3 protein is CASSIPRGGRNTEAFF. Here the CDR3 DNA reads TGTGCCAGTAGTATTCCGCGAGGGGGAAGGAACACTGAAGCTTTCTTT. Based on the CDR3 plus reference TRBV19 and TRBJ1-1, the full variable domain is DGGITQSPKYLFRKEGQNVTLSCEQNLNHDAMYWYRQDPGQGLRLIYYSQIVNDFQKGDIAEGYSVSREKKESFPLTVTSAQKNPTAFYLCASSIPRGGRNTEAFFGQGTRLTVV.